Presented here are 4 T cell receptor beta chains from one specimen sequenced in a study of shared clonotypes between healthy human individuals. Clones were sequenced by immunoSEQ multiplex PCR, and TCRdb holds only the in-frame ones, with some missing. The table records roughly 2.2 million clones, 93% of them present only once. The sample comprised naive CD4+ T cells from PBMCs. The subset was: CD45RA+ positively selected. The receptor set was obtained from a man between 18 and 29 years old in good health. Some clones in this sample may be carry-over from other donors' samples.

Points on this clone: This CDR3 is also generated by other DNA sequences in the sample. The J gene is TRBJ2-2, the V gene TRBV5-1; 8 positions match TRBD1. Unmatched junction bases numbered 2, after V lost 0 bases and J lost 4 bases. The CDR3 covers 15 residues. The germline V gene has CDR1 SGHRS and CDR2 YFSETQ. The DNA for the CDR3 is TGCGCCAGCAGCTTGGGGACAGGGACCACCGGGGAGCTGTTTTTT. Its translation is CASSLGTGTTGELFF. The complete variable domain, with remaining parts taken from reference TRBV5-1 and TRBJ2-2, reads KAGVTQTPRYLIKTRGQQVTLSCSPISGHRSVSWYQQTPGQGLQFLFEYFSETQRNKGNFPGRFSGRQFSNSRSEMNVSTLELGDSALYLCASSLGTGTTGELFFGEGSRLTVL.

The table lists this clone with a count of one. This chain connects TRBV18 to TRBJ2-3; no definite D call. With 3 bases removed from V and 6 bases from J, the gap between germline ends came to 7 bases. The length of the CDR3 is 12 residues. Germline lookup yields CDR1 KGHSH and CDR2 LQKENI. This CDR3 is CASSPAMDTQYF. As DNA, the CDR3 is TGTGCCAGCTCACCTGCGATGGATACGCAGTATTTT.

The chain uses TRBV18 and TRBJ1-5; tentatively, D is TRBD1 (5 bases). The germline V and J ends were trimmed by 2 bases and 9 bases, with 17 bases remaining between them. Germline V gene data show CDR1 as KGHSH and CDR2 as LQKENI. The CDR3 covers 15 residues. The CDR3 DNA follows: TGTGCCAGCTCACCAGCGGGGCCCCTCCAGAGGCCCCAGCATTTT. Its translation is CASSPAGPLQRPQHF.

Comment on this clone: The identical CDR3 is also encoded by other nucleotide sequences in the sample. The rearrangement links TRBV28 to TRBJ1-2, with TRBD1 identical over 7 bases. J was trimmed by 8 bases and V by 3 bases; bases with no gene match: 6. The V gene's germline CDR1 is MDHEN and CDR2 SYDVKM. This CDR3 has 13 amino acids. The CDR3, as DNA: TGTGCCAGCAGTTTGGAGGGGGCAAGAGGCTACACCTTC. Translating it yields CASSLEGARGYTF.